This T cell receptor (beta chain) was found in a study of CD8+ T cells in alopecia areata. This clone was found a few times. What it binds is not known. Treatment given: oral pan-JAK inhibitor, 5-10 mg twice daily. Alopecia areata patients had lesional scalp punch biopsies and peripheral blood taken from them. Extraction and reverse transcription of RNA yielded cDNA as the sequencing template. Profiling relied on immunoSEQ multiplex PCR, and the TCRdb table lists in-frame clones only, not all of them. The profile shows about 180,000 clones, roughly 50% of them singletons. Overall study findings and caveats: Both scalp clonality and the expanded CD8+ clones among the top 100 showed a significant decrease with tofacitinib. Amid tofacitinib therapy, many expanded lesional clones stayed present in scalp and blood.

The material sequenced was CD8+ T cells sorted from blood, taken at week 24, from a patient treated with tofacitinib. This receptor was obtained from a human donor with alopecia areata.

CDR3 coding DNA: TGTGCCAGCAGGAAGGGACCTTACACCGGGGAGCTGTTTTTT. This translates into CASRKGPYTGELFF. The chain links TRBV27 to TRBJ2-2; perhaps D is TRBD1 or TRBD2 (5 bases each). The V gene lost 6 bases and the J gene lost 3 bases, with 11 bases spanning the gap. The CDR3 loop spans 14 amino acids. CDR1 and CDR2 from the germline V gene are MNHEY and SMNVEV (reference sequence).